These 24 T cell receptor beta chains came from one sample sequenced in a study of T-cell memory formation after mild COVID-19. TCRdb fed the 5' RACE reads into MiXCR, producing one record per CDR3 protein. The sample holds approximately 180,000 distinct CDR3 sequences, about a sixth seen once. What was sequenced was PBMCs or a T cell subset sorted from them (not recorded which). The receptors shown here come from an adult woman who had mild COVID-19 (a few samples of this study predate the infection). Cell type and time point are not known.

The rearrangement joins TRBV5-1 to TRBJ1-1; D remains ambiguous. The germline gives CDR1 SGHRS, CDR2 YFSETQ. The CDR3 spans 12 residues. The V gene lost 1 base and the J gene lost 7 bases, with 8 bases spanning the gap. The CDR3 DNA follows: TGCGCCAGCAGCTTGAACTCGGATGAAGCTTTCTTT. Its protein product is CASSLNSDEAFF.

The chain recombines TRBV12-3 or TRBV12-4 with TRBJ1-5; D gene uncertain. V lost 3 bases and J 3 bases, leaving 9 bases between the germline ends. This CDR3 has 14 amino acids. CDR3 DNA sequence: TGTGCCAGCAGTTTTTCGGGGAACAATCAGCCCCAGCATTTT. Its translation: CASSFSGNNQPQHF.

V is TRBV10-3 and J is TRBJ2-3; D gene uncertain. Deletions cut 5 bases from V and 3 bases from J, with 9 bases between. This CDR3 comprises 13 residues. The germline gives CDR1 ENHRY, CDR2 SYGVKD. The CDR3 sequence is CAISRERTDTQYF. The CDR3 region has the DNA TGTGCCATCAGTCGTGAGAGGACAGATACGCAGTATTTT.

This clonotype occurred a few times. The rearrangement links TRBV24-1 to TRBJ2-3; TRBD1 agrees at 8 bases. Trimming removed 2 bases from V and 4 bases from J; junction bases left unmatched: 4. CDR3 length equals 15 residues. The V gene's germline CDR1 is KGHDR and CDR2 SFDVKD. CDR3 nucleotides: TGTGCCACCAGTGATTCCAGGGGGCGAGCAGATACGCAGTATTTT. Its translation is CATSDSRGRADTQYF.

V gene TRBV7-3 combines with J gene TRBJ2-3; 16 bases are shared with TRBD2. V lost 1 base to trimming and J lost 6 bases; unmatched junction nucleotides: 19. Germline lookup yields CDR1 SGHTA and CDR2 FQGTGA. The CDR3 has 22 residues. The DNA of the CDR3 is TGTGCCAGCAGCTTAAAGCTCTGGGGACTAGCGGGAGGGCCGGCCTCTTGGGATACGCAGTATTTT. This sequence encodes CASSLKLWGLAGGPASWDTQYF.

Only a few counts were recorded for this clonotype. The V gene is TRBV15, the J gene TRBJ2-7, with 7 nucleotides matching TRBD2. Germline V gives CDR1 LNHNV, CDR2 YYDKDF (reference sequence). The CDR3 consists of 17 residues. V was clipped by 0 bases and J by 0 bases; unmatched bases: 8. CDR3 amino acids: CATSRDRVWGGSYEQYF. CDR3 in DNA: TGTGCCACCAGCAGAGATAGGGTGTGGGGGGGCTCCTACGAGCAGTACTTC.

Many counts were recorded for this clonotype. The genes are TRBV3-1 and TRBJ2-1; D gene ambiguous. The CDR3 is made up of 12 amino acids. The V end was cut by 5 bases, the J end by 8 bases, with 10 bases between. The V gene's germline CDR1 is LGHDT and CDR2 YNNKEL (reference sequence). The CDR3 coding sequence is TGTGCCAGCAGCTTTAGTGAGTATGAGCAGTTCTTC. Protein sequence: CASSFSEYEQFF.

The genes are TRBV5-6 and TRBJ1-1; 8 bases agree with TRBD1. The CDR3 loop spans 16 amino acids. V was clipped by 1 base and J by 11 bases; unmatched bases: 16. Germline V lookup: CDR1 SGHDT, CDR2 YYEEEE. For the CDR3, the DNA is TGTGCCAGCAGCTTGCCCTCCGTAGCAGGGGGCGCCGGGGCTTTCTTT. It yields the protein CASSLPSVAGGAGAFF.

The V and J genes are TRBV7-6 and TRBJ2-1; 9 bases match TRBD2. There are 16 residues in the CDR3. V was clipped by 4 bases and J by 6 bases; unmatched bases: 10. Germline V gene lookup returns CDR1 SGHVS and CDR2 FNYEAQ. CDR3 nucleotides: TGTGCCAGCAGCTCAGGTTTGGCGGGAGGGCTCAATGAGCAGTTCTTC. Translated, it gives CASSSGLAGGLNEQFF.

This clonotype was counted many times. This chain uses TRBV20-1 with TRBJ1-2, with D possibly matching TRBD1 (6 bases). V was trimmed by 3 bases and J by 0 bases, leaving 11 bases between them. There are 14 residues in the CDR3. The germline gives CDR1 DFQATT, CDR2 SNEGSKA (reference sequence). The CDR3 DNA sequence: TGCAGTGCTAGGGGGGGCCCTTCTAACTATGGCTACACCTTC. The encoded protein is CSARGGPSNYGYTF.

This clonotype has only a few counts. V and J are TRBV29-1 and TRBJ2-2; 12 bases are a match to TRBD2. The CDR3 totals 16 residues. CDR1 is SQVTM, CDR2 ANQGSEA, per germline. V dropped 6 bases and J dropped 5; count of bases not matched to a gene: 10. DNA for the CDR3: TGCAGCGTAGGGAGATCTAGCGGGGGGGATACCGGGGAGCTGTTTTTT. This codes for CSVGRSSGGDTGELFF.

This clonotype was detected a few times. This chain joins TRBV6-6 and TRBJ1-5, with 10 nucleotides matching TRBD1. In germline, CDR1 is MNHNY, CDR2 SVGAGI (reference sequence). CDR3 length equals 13 residues. Losses at the gene ends were 8 bases for V and 8 bases for J; bases not matched to a gene: 6. CDR3 DNA: TGTGCCAGCCGGGGACAGGGGATGGAGCCCCAGCATTTT. It translates to CASRGQGMEPQHF.

The rearrangement uses TRBV6-2 or TRBV6-3 and TRBJ2-7, with TRBD2 identical over 14 bases. Unmatched junction bases numbered 15, after V lost 7 bases and J lost 7 bases. The CDR3 runs 17 residues. Germline CDR1 and CDR2: MNHEY and SVGEGT. The CDR3 nucleotides read TGTGCCAGCAAAGGGAGGACCGGGACTAGCGGGAGAGGAGAGCAGTACTTC. This sequence encodes CASKGRTGTSGRGEQYF.

This clonotype was found a few times. The chain combines TRBV12-3 or TRBV12-4 with TRBJ2-1, with D unresolved. The V gene lost 7 bases and the J gene lost 12 bases, with 16 bases spanning the gap. The CDR3 covers 12 residues. CDR3 protein: CASTPGPQRQFF. The CDR3 coding sequence is TGTGCCAGCACCCCCGGCCCACAGCGGCAGTTCTTC.

This clonotype showed up just a few times. The chain carries TRBV24-1 and TRBJ1-2, with TRBD1 matching over 7 bases. Germline CDR1 reads KGHDR; CDR2 reads SFDVKD. With V trimmed by 5 bases and J by 8 bases, 7 bases remained unmatched. CDR3 length: 13 residues. CDR3 region: CATSARGPGGYTF. The CDR3 nucleotides read TGTGCCACCAGTGCGAGGGGGCCGGGAGGCTACACCTTC.

This clonotype has only a few counts. The chain has TRBV5-1 and TRBJ1-1; tentative D call: TRBD1 (5 bases). From germline, CDR1 is SGHRS and CDR2 YFSETQ. CDR3 size: 14 residues. V was cut by 2 bases and J by 2 bases, with 10 bases left in between. The CDR3 coding sequence is TGCGCCAGCAGCTTCGACAGACCTAACACTGAAGCTTTCTTT. Its translation: CASSFDRPNTEAFF.

The J gene is TRBJ2-1, the V gene TRBV18; TRBD1 matches at 10 bases. This CDR3 has 19 amino acids. The V and J ends lost 0 bases and 6 bases, in that order; junction bases with no gene match: 14. Germline lookup yields CDR1 KGHSH and CDR2 LQKENI. CDR3 sequence (DNA): TGTGCCAGCTCACCACCGCGGGGACAGGGGAGTGGCTTAGGCAATGAGCAGTTCTTC. This sequence encodes CASSPPRGQGSGLGNEQFF.

This sequence joins TRBV25-1 and TRBJ2-1; 7 nucleotides align to TRBD2. Germline trimming cut 6 bases from V and 0 bases from J; bases unmatched to any gene: 5. CDR1 and CDR2 (germline): MGHDK, SYGVNS. This CDR3 has 15 amino acids. Written as DNA, the CDR3 is TGTGCCAGCAGCATTGGGGGGGGCTCCTACAATGAGCAGTTCTTC. Translating it yields CASSIGGGSYNEQFF.

CDR3 in amino acids: CASSQQTGKGYGYTF. The CDR3, as DNA: TGTGCCAGCAGCCAACAAACCGGGAAGGGCTATGGCTACACCTTC. The chain carries TRBV3-1 and TRBJ1-2; D unclear. The CDR3 is 15 amino acids. Germline values: CDR1 LGHDT, CDR2 YNNKEL (reference sequence). The V and J ends lost 2 bases and 4 bases respectively, with 14 bases between them.

This chain joins TRBV5-1 and TRBJ2-1, with 11 bases that match TRBD2. V lost 1 base to trimming and J lost 0 bases; unmatched junction nucleotides: 9. The CDR3 has 19 amino acids. Germline V CDR1 and CDR2: SGHRS, YFSETQ. CDR3 region: CASSLMIAGGLSSYNEQFF. CDR3 coding DNA: TGCGCCAGCAGCTTGATGATAGCGGGGGGGCTGAGCTCCTACAATGAGCAGTTCTTC. Based on the CDR3 plus reference TRBV5-1 and TRBJ2-1, the full variable domain is KAGVTQTPRYLIKTRGQQVTLSCSPISGHRSVSWYQQTPGQGLQFLFEYFSETQRNKGNFPGRFSGRQFSNSRSEMNVSTLELGDSALYLCASSLMIAGGLSSYNEQFFGPGTRLTVL.

V is TRBV18 and J is TRBJ2-3; D is perhaps TRBD1 (6 bases). The V gene lost 3 bases and the J gene lost 7 bases, with 11 bases spanning the gap. This CDR3 comprises 13 residues. Germline V lookup: CDR1 KGHSH, CDR2 LQKENI. This chain's CDR3 is CASSPAGTNTQYF. DNA for the CDR3: TGTGCCAGCTCACCGGCCGGGACAAATACGCAGTATTTT.

This chain joins TRBV7-9 and TRBJ1-2, with 8 nucleotides matching TRBD1. CDR1 is SEHNR and CDR2 is FQNEAQ in the germline V gene (reference sequence). The CDR3 spans 15 residues. V shed 3 bases and J 3 bases; nucleotides not matched to a gene: 6. The CDR3 spells CASSFFEQGDYGYTF. CDR3 coding DNA: TGTGCCAGCAGCTTTTTCGAACAGGGGGACTATGGCTACACCTTC.

The chain uses TRBV7-2 and TRBJ2-7; D gene uncertain. Deletions cut 5 bases from V and 2 bases from J, with 13 bases between. Per germline, CDR1 SGHTA and CDR2 FQGNSA. The CDR3 contains 14 residues. CDR3 sequence (DNA): TGTGCCAGCAGCCGCTACGACGGTCCCTACGAGCAGTACTTC. It translates to CASSRYDGPYEQYF.

Many counts were recorded for this clonotype. The V and J genes are TRBV11-2 and TRBJ2-1; 8 bases map to TRBD1. The CDR3 contains 12 residues. Germline assignment: CDR1 SGHAT and CDR2 FQNNGV. V was pared by 5 bases and J by 16 bases, with 10 bases of the junction left unmatched. This chain's CDR3 is CASSPIGTGSFF. The CDR3 region has the DNA TGTGCCAGCAGCCCGATCGGGACAGGAAGTTTCTTC.